These 27 T cell receptor beta chains were sequenced from one sample in a study of T cells in Graves' hyperthyroidism and ophthalmopathy (dated by TCRdb to between 2018 and 2021). The protocol used for the library was multiplex PCR. The reads were generated on an Illumina HiSeq 2000. Amplification of TCR beta CDR3 regions was carried out from RNA transcripts. The first round of RT-PCR for the TCR CDR3 was performed with the HTBI primer set and the Qiagen OneStep RT-PCR kit. Using fastp at Q25 and MiXCR, TCRdb reprocessed the public reads and kept productive beta chains. Rows are combined by CDR3 protein, so each entry shows the most common genes and DNA. The sample yields roughly 330,000 distinct CDR3 sequences; about 15% were counted once. The ten largest clonotypes hold around 33% of the sample. Sequenced input: blood. The receptors stem from a man aged 25 to 40 with Graves' hyperthyroidism.

The table lists this clonotype with a few counts. The rearrangement links TRBV28 to TRBJ2-2; the match to TRBD2 covers 8 bases. The CDR3 sequence is 16 residues long. Germline V CDR1 and CDR2: MDHEN, SYDVKM. The V and J ends lost 2 bases and 2 bases, in that order; junction bases with no gene match: 4. The CDR3 protein is CASSLPGLGNTGELFF. The CDR3 region has the DNA TGTGCCAGCAGTTTACCGGGACTAGGTAACACCGGGGAGCTGTTTTTT.

This chain joins TRBV27 and TRBJ2-4; TRBD2 aligns across 7 bases. Trimming at V came to 6 bases and at J to 9 bases, leaving 20 bases not matched to a gene. Germline V gene sequence: CDR1 MNHEY, CDR2 SMNVEV (reference sequence). CDR3 size: 17 residues. As DNA, the CDR3 is TGTGCCAGCAGAGCCAGCGGGACTGGAATGGGTCGGAGCATTCAGTACTTC. Protein sequence: CASRASGTGMGRSIQYF.

This clonotype was detected ten times or more. V gene TRBV24-1 combines with J gene TRBJ2-3; a weak D match, TRBD2 (5 bases). Germline CDR1 KGHDR, CDR2 SFDVKD. The CDR3 has 12 residues. The V end lost 5 bases, the J end lost 6 bases, and 8 bases lay between the germline ends. The CDR3 bases are TGTGCCACCAGTGGTAGGAGGGATACGCAGTATTTT. Its protein product is CATSGRRDTQYF.

Worth noting for this clonotype: Given a much more abundant clone one base away, this may be a read error. J is TRBJ2-1 and V is TRBV5-1; the D is unclear. CDR1 is SGHRS and CDR2 is YFSETQ in the germline V gene. The length of the CDR3 is 15 residues. The CDR3 DNA reads as TGCGCCAGCAGCTTGGAATATAGCTCCTACAATGACCAGTTCTTC. Protein product: CASSLEYSSYNDQFF.

This clonotype has at least ten counts. V usage is TRBV5-1 and J usage is TRBJ2-3, with D maybe TRBD1 (5 bases). V was pared by 4 bases and J by 1 base, with 10 bases between. CDR1 is SGHRS and CDR2 is YFSETQ in the germline V gene. This CDR3 region has 14 residues. CDR3 protein: CASSEGARTDTQYF. The CDR3 nucleotides are TGCGCCAGCAGCGAAGGGGCCCGCACAGATACGCAGTATTTT.

Details on this clonotype: Being one base from a much bigger clone, this may be a read error. The conserved closing phenylalanine or tryptophan is absent in this CDR3, likely reflecting a read error. The gene calls are TRBV18 and TRBJ2-2; 7 nucleotides agree with TRBD2. This CDR3 comprises 16 residues. V lost 2 bases and J lost 2; bases outside the gene matches: 5. Germline loops: CDR1 KGHSH, CDR2 LQKENI. The CDR3 DNA reads TGTGCCAGCTCACCAACCCTAGCGGCTAACACCGGGGAGCTGTTTTTG. Residues: CASSPTLAANTGELFL.

This clonotype appeared a few times. The chain links TRBV6-1 to TRBJ1-1; D is uncertain. This CDR3 is 12 amino acids long. Germline V gene data show CDR1 as MNHNS and CDR2 as SASEGT. Trimming removed 3 bases at V and 8 bases at J, with 10 bases between. The CDR3 is CASSDLPVEAFF. Here the CDR3 DNA reads TGTGCCAGCAGTGATCTCCCGGTCGAAGCTTTCTTT.

The J gene is TRBJ2-5, the V gene TRBV15, with 7 bases that match TRBD2. Germline V gene data show CDR1 as LNHNV and CDR2 as YYDKDF (reference sequence). The ends lost 2 bases at V and 1 base at J; junction bases unmatched: 4. CDR3 size: 15 residues. The CDR3 loop reads CATSRPGTTQETQYF. CDR3 bases: TGTGCCACCAGCAGACCTGGGACTACCCAAGAGACCCAGTACTTC.

This clonotype was seen repeatedly, ten times or more. Germline and junction disagree at one end, which may indicate a read error. This sequence joins TRBV2 and TRBJ1-2; D is unclear. Germline V gene sequence: CDR1 SNHLY, CDR2 FYNNEI. This CDR3 comprises 14 residues. The CDR3 bases are TGTGCCAGCAGGGAAGACCGCGGAACCGGGGGCTACACCTTC. Amino acids: CASREDRGTGGYTF.

This clonotype has at least ten counts. The genes are TRBV29-1 and TRBJ2-7, with 10 bases that match TRBD2. The CDR3 has 14 residues. With V trimmed by 4 bases and J by 2 bases, 5 bases remained unmatched. CDR1 SQVTM and CDR2 ANQGSEA come from the germline V gene. Here the CDR3 DNA reads TGCAGCGTTGCCCCGGGACTAGCGACCTACGAGCAGTACTTC. Translating it yields CSVAPGLATYEQYF.

This clonotype appeared many times. The V gene is TRBV20-1, the J gene TRBJ1-1; tentative D call: TRBD1 (5 bases). The CDR3 covers 10 residues. CDR1 is DFQATT, CDR2 SNEGSKA, per germline (reference sequence). Trimming took off 6 bases at V and 5 bases at J, with 7 bases between the two ends. The CDR3 is CSARGTEAFF. In nucleotides, the CDR3 is TGCAGTGCCCGGGGGACTGAAGCTTTCTTT.

This clonotype appeared a few times. This chain uses TRBV5-1 with TRBJ2-5, with D perhaps TRBD1 or TRBD2 (5 bases each). The CDR3 covers 15 residues. The ends were cut back, 4 bases at V and 2 bases at J, with 15 bases in the middle. CDR1 is SGHRS and CDR2 is YFSETQ in the germline V gene. Here the CDR3 reads CASSRDAGPQETQYF. DNA for the CDR3: TGCGCCAGCAGCCGGGACGCGGGCCCGCAAGAGACCCAGTACTTC.

Only one count was recorded for this clonotype. Without the conserved terminal phenylalanine or tryptophan, this CDR3 likely stems from a read error. The CDR3 DNA sequence: TGCAGTACGACCCGGGGTGCGGGAGAGGTCGAGACCCAGTACCTC. Translated: CSTTRGAGEVETQYL. The chain couples TRBV20-1 to TRBJ2-5, with TRBD2 identical over 7 bases. Germline V gives CDR1 DFQATT, CDR2 SNEGSKA (reference sequence). The CDR3 extends over 15 amino acids. Trimming took 8 bases from V and 5 from J; bases not matched to a gene: 17.

The chain links TRBV27 to TRBJ2-7; TRBD2 aligns across 7 bases. The CDR3 contains 11 residues. The V and J ends lost 11 bases and 2 bases, in that order; junction bases with no gene match: 3. CDR1 is MNHEY and CDR2 is SMNVEV in the germline V gene (reference sequence). CDR3: CAASGPYEQYF. The CDR3, as DNA: TGTGCCGCTAGCGGTCCCTACGAGCAGTACTTC.

This clonotype was seen repeatedly, ten times or more. The chain combines TRBV11-2 with TRBJ2-7; the D gene could be TRBD1 or TRBD2 (5 bases each). The CDR3 loop spans 14 amino acids. Germline CDR1 and CDR2: SGHAT and FQNNGV. The V end lost 5 bases, the J end lost 2 bases, and 13 bases lay between the germline ends. Here the CDR3 DNA reads TGTGCCAGCAGCCCCGGGGACGGCCCCTACGAGCAGTACTTC. It specifies CASSPGDGPYEQYF.

This clonotype was recorded many times. V usage is TRBV7-9 and J usage is TRBJ2-3; no reliable D call. This CDR3 has 15 amino acids. CDR1 and CDR2 (germline): SEHNR, FQNEAQ (reference sequence). Trimming stripped 3 bases from V and 0 bases from J, with 10 bases between. Written as DNA, the CDR3 is TGTGCCAGCAGCTTCTTCCTCCCTAGCACAGATACGCAGTATTTT. The encoded protein is CASSFFLPSTDTQYF.

This clonotype qualifies as medium-sized. This rearrangement joins TRBV6-1 to TRBJ2-2; D tentatively reads TRBD1 or TRBD2 (5 bases each). Trimming stripped 0 bases from V and 3 bases from J, with 5 bases between. The CDR3 sequence is 14 residues long. Per the germline V gene, CDR1 is MNHNS and CDR2 is SASEGT. Here the CDR3 DNA reads TGTGCCAGCAGTGAAGCGGGGGACACCGGGGAGCTGTTTTTT. Amino acids: CASSEAGDTGELFF.

This clonotype was seen repeatedly, ten times or more. The rearrangement joins TRBV2 to TRBJ2-2, with D possibly TRBD1 on 5 matching bases. This CDR3 has 17 residues. Germline V lookup: CDR1 SNHLY, CDR2 FYNNEI. Trimming took off 7 bases at V and 0 bases at J, with 18 bases between the two ends. CDR3 nucleotide sequence: TGTGCCAGCACCGGCCAGGGTTACCCTGCGAACACCGGGGAGCTGTTTTTT. This encodes CASTGQGYPANTGELFF.

This clonotype was seen many times. The genes are TRBV11-2 and TRBJ2-3, with D maybe TRBD2 (5 bases). CDR1 SGHAT and CDR2 FQNNGV come from the germline V gene. V lost 4 bases and J 7 bases, leaving 18 bases between the germline ends. CDR3 length: 15 residues. CDR3: CASSSTLGGRNTQYF. CDR3 nucleotide sequence: TGTGCCAGCAGCTCGACACTCGGTGGGAGAAATACGCAGTATTTT.

There are many counts of this clonotype. The gene calls are TRBV5-1 and TRBJ1-1; TRBD1 agrees at 9 bases. The length of the CDR3 is 14 residues. The V and J ends lost 0 bases and 4 bases, in that order; junction bases with no gene match: 1. Per the germline V gene, CDR1 is SGHRS and CDR2 is YFSETQ. CDR3 sequence: CASSLGDRVTEAFF. CDR3 nucleotide sequence: TGCGCCAGCAGCTTGGGGGACAGGGTCACTGAAGCTTTCTTT.

This clonotype showed up just a few times. The chain employs TRBV5-1 and TRBJ2-4; the match to TRBD2 covers 8 bases. This CDR3 is 17 amino acids long. J gave up 7 bases and V 3 bases, and 15 bases lay outside the gene matches. The V gene's germline CDR1 is SGHRS and CDR2 YFSETQ. The CDR3 DNA is TGCGCCAGCAGCTCTACCGGGACTAGGCTGTCAGGGAACATTCAGTACTTC. Translation: CASSSTGTRLSGNIQYF.

This clonotype has a count of ten or more. The chain employs TRBV19 and TRBJ2-3, with no clear D. V was shortened by 5 bases and J by 4 bases, with 13 bases between the two germline ends. The CDR3 loop spans 14 amino acids. The germline V gene has CDR1 LNHDA and CDR2 SQIVND (reference sequence). The CDR3 region has the DNA TGTGCCAGTAGTCAGGACCTAGGAGCAGATACGCAGTATTTT. Amino acids: CASSQDLGADTQYF.

This clonotype was counted at least ten times. The CDR3 coding sequence is TGCAGTGCTGGGGACGGCTACGAGCAGTACTTC. This translates into CSAGDGYEQYF. The chain is built from TRBV20-1 and TRBJ2-7; D is tentatively TRBD1 or TRBD2 (5 bases each). The CDR3 is made up of 11 amino acids. CDR1 is DFQATT and CDR2 is SNEGSKA in the germline V gene (reference sequence). The ends were cut back, 5 bases at V and 3 bases at J, with 8 bases in the middle.

This clonotype came up many times. The rearrangement links TRBV28 to TRBJ2-7, with D uncertain. CDR1 MDHEN and CDR2 SYDVKM come from the germline V gene. CDR3 length equals 13 residues. Deletions cut 1 base from V and 3 bases from J, with 7 bases between. The CDR3 nucleotides read TGTGCCAGCAGTTTATTAGCCAGCTACGAGCAGTACTTC. As protein: CASSLLASYEQYF.

This clonotype appeared a few times. This sequence joins TRBV5-1 and TRBJ2-6; D is ambiguous. Germline assignment: CDR1 SGHRS and CDR2 YFSETQ. CDR3 length equals 15 residues. V was clipped by 4 bases and J by 4 bases, with 12 bases between them. For the CDR3, the DNA is TGCGCCAGCAGCCTAGACGGAGTCGGGGCCAACGTCCTGACTTTC. This sequence encodes CASSLDGVGANVLTF.

This clonotype was counted many times. The rearrangement uses TRBV18 and TRBJ2-1; D is perhaps TRBD2 (6 bases). With 4 bases removed from V and 3 bases from J, the gap between germline ends came to 13 bases. Germline V gene lookup returns CDR1 KGHSH and CDR2 LQKENI. The CDR3 length is 15 residues. The CDR3 region has the DNA TGTGCCAGCTCACGACTAGAGGGGAGCTACAATGAGCAGTTCTTC. Protein sequence: CASSRLEGSYNEQFF.

This chain links TRBV28 with TRBJ2-7; D gene ambiguous. The germline V gene has CDR1 MDHEN and CDR2 SYDVKM. The CDR3 is 15 amino acids. The V end was cut by 3 bases, the J end by 4 bases, with 16 bases between. The CDR3 here is CASSFERVLIYEQYF. The DNA for the CDR3 is TGTGCCAGCAGTTTTGAAAGGGTCCTCATTTACGAGCAGTACTTC.